This T cell receptor beta chain is from a study of blood T cell repertoires in COVID-19. For the study at large: Nucleic acid was either cDNA or gDNA, and it came from T cells, B-cell-depleted T cells, or PBMCs.

In the original workflow: Reference gene primer amplification gave nucleated cell count estimates. The table came from immunoSEQ multiplex PCR; TCRdb's copy has only in-frame clones and leaves some out. Clone size and the V and J calls come from that table; the DNA yielded D and trimming. This sample has fewer than 25,000 clones, with approximately 90% found just once. Unmatched junction bases numbered 8, after V lost 0 bases and J lost 3 bases. CDR3 length equals 17 residues. Germline V CDR1 and CDR2: LGHNA, YNFKEQ. The V call is TRBV4-2, the J call TRBJ2-1, with 7 positions matching TRBD2. The sample consisted of peripheral blood. This TCR was recovered from a human donor in a cohort sampled during active COVID-19. The CDR3 DNA is TGTGCCAGCAGCCAAGAAGGGCTAGCGGAGAACTACAATGAGCAGTTCTTC. Translated: CASSQEGLAENYNEQFF.